One T cell receptor (beta chain) is described in this entry. Profiling relied on immunoSEQ multiplex PCR, and the TCRdb table lists in-frame clones only, not all of them. The repertoire holds about 1.5 million clones, about 98% seen once, with 0.45% in the top ten. Losses at the gene ends were 4 bases for V and 0 bases for J; bases not matched to a gene: 25. This CDR3 contains 22 residues. The germline CDR1 and CDR2 sequences are SGDLS and YYNGEE. The data were obtained in a study of shared clonotypes between healthy human individuals. The receptor was isolated from a man younger than 40 in good health. Material for sequencing was naive CD4+ T cells sorted from blood. Indicated subset: CD45RA+ positively selected. The chain carries TRBV9 and TRBJ2-7; 10 bases fit TRBD2. The CDR3, as DNA: TGTGCCAGCAGCTCCAAGACGGATGGTATCGTGCTGCAGCGGGAGGGCTCCTACGAGCAGTACTTC. Translated: CASSSKTDGIVLQREGSYEQYF.